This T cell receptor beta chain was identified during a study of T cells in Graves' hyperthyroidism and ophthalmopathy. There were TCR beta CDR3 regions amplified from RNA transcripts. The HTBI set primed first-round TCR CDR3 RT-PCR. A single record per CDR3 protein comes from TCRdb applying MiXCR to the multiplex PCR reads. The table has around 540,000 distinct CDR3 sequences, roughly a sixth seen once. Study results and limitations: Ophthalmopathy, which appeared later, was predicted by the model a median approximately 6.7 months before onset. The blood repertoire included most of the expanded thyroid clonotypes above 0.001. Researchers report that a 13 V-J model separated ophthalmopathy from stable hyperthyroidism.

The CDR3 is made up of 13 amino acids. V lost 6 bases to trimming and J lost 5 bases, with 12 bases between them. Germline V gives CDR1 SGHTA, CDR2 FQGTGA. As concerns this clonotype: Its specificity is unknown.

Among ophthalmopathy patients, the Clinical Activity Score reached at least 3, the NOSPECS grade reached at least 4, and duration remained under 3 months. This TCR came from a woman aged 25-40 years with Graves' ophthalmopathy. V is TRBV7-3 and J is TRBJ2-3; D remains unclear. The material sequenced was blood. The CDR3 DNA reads TGTGCCAGCAGTCCCCTAAGGGTAGATACGCAGTATTTT. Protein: CASSPLRVDTQYF.